This T cell receptor (beta chain) was identified during a study of CD8 T cells in Susac syndrome. Reverse transcription of roughly 0.45 to 1 ug RNA was performed with random hexamers. TCRdb passed the immunoSEQ multiplex PCR reads through MiXCR, listing each CDR3 protein once. Of around 180,000 distinct CDR3 sequences listed, approximately 94% are singletons. Negative isolation yielded CD4+ and CD8+ T cells, and FACS enriched TEMRA cells. This clonotype was detected only a few times. The CDR3 contains 14 residues. V was cut by 7 bases and J by 2 bases, with 13 bases left in between. The V gene's germline CDR1 is KGHDR and CDR2 SFDVKD.

The specimen sequenced was CD4+ T cells from PBMCs. The TCR sequence derives from a human donor with multiple sclerosis. The rearrangement joins TRBV24-1 to TRBJ2-5; TRBD1 is a possible D gene (6 bases). The CDR3 bases are TGTGCCACCAGCCAGGGGCCCTATCAAGAGACCCAGTACTTC. It is translated as CATSQGPYQETQYF.